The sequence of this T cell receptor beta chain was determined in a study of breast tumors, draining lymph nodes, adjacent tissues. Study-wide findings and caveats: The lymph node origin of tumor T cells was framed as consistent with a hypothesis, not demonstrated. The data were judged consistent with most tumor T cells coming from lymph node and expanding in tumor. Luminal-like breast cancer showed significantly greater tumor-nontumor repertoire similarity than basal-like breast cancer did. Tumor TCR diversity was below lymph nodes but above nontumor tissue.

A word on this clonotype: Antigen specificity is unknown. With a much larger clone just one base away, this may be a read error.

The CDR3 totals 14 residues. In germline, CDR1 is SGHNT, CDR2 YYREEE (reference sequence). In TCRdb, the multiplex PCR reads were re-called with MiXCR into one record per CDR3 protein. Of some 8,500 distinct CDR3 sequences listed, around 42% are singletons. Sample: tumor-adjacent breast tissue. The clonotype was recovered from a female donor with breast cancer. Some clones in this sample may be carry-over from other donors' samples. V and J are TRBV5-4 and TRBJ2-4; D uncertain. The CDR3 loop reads CASSLSNSKSIQYF. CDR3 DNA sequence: TGTGCCAGCAGCTTGAGTAACAGCAAAAGCATTCAGTACTTC. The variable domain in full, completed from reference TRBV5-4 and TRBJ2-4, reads ETGVTQSPTHLIKTRGQQVTLRCSSQSGHNTVSWYQQALGQGPQFIFQYYREEENGRGNFPPRFSGLQFPNYSSELNVNALELDDSALYLCASSLSNSKSIQYFGAGTRLSVL.